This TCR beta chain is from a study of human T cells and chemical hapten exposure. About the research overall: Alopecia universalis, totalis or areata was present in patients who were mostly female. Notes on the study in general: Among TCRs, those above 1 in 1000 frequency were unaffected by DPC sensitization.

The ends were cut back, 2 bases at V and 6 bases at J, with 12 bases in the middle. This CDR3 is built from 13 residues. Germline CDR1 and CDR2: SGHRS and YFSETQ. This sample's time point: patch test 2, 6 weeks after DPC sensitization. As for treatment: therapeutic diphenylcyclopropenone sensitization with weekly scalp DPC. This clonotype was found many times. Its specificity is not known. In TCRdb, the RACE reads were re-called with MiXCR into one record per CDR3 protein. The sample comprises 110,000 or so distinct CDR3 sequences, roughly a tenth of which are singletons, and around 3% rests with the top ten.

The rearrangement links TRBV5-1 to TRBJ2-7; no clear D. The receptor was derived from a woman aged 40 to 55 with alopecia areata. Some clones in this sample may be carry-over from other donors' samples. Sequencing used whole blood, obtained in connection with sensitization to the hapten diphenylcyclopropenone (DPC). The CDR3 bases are TGCGCCAGCAGCTTTCGTGATCTTGGCGAGCAGTACTTC. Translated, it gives CASSFRDLGEQYF.